This section outlines one T cell receptor beta chain sequence together with its context. Its target is unknown. Assay used: immunoSEQ multiplex PCR; TCRdb lists only in-frame clones, some missing. There are fewer than 55,000 clones in the sample; 81% occur only once, and approximately 5.8% lies in the top ten. The CDR3 is 12 amino acids. CDR1 is LNHNV and CDR2 is YYDKDF in the germline V gene (reference sequence). V lost 5 bases, J lost 10 bases, and 14 bases lay in between. The data were obtained in a study of OX40 agonist ivuxolimab in advanced cancers. Study summary: Patients were treated with ivuxolimab, an agonistic anti-OX40 (CD134) antibody. General observations from the study: Clonal expansion from baseline to week 6 occurred in both CD4+ and CD8+ T cells. Not determined was the antigen specificity of the expanded peripheral T cells.

The input for sequencing was CD4+ or CD8+ T cells sorted from blood, taken in a trial of the OX40 agonist ivuxolimab. This receptor was identified in an adult with an advanced solid tumor such as melanoma, head and neck, liver or kidney cancer. V and J are TRBV15 and TRBJ1-1; weak D call: TRBD1 (5 bases). In DNA form, the CDR3 reads TGTGCCACCAGCCCTTCGGAGGGGTTAGCTTTCTTT. It specifies CATSPSEGLAFF. The variable domain in full, with the rest retrieved from reference TRBV15 and TRBJ1-1, is DAMVIQNPRYQVTQFGKPVTLSCSQTLNHNVMYWYQQKSSQAPKLLFHYYDKDFNNEADTPDNFQSRRPNTSFCFLDIRSPGLGDTAMYLCATSPSEGLAFFGQGTRLTVV.